Below, one T cell receptor beta chain is given with its context. Its target is not known. This specimen comes from a study of STAT5B mutations in CD4+ large granular lymphocyte leukemia. Whole-study context: Among healthy donors, a particular HLA allele went with more CDR3 'QG' motifs.

Whole-study findings and limits: Without putative leukemic clones, patient CD4-sorted repertoires remained more clonal than healthy CD4+ repertoires. No patients shared main leukemic clonotypes, though roughly 27% appeared at low frequency elsewhere.

In the authors' methods: Productive clonotypes were detectable down to 2.59 x 10-5 frequency. The method was immunoSEQ multiplex PCR; TCRdb's version includes in-frame clones alone and lacks a portion of them. D and trimming come from the DNA, and the V and J calls and clone size come from that table. The top ten clones hold roughly 1.4% of a sample with over 45,000 clones, around 70% of them seen once. The TCR was taken from a human donor in good health. The sample taken for sequencing was CD4+ T cells from blood buffy coats.

The CDR3 protein is CATSNLAGGDTQYF. CDR3 DNA sequence: TGTGCCACCAGCAACCTAGCGGGGGGGGATACGCAGTATTTT. The V gene is TRBV15, the J gene TRBJ2-3; TRBD2 matches 12 bases. V trimming: 4 bases; J trimming: 6 bases; junction bases outside the gene matches: 2. The CDR3 runs to 14 residues. Germline values: CDR1 LNHNV, CDR2 YYDKDF (reference sequence).